This T cell receptor beta chain was captured by sequencing in a study of cytotoxic CD8 clonotypes in ibrutinib-treated CLL. Study overall: It was after a median roughly 13 months of treatment, range 6 to 36, that response samples were taken. Regarding the study as a whole: Stable or contracted on treatment, public clonotypes were also uncommon. Clonality (at baseline) was higher than in age-matched healthy donors and tracked circulating CD8+ T-cell counts.

The method was immunoSEQ multiplex PCR; TCRdb's version includes in-frame clones alone and lacks a portion of them. The table has over 65,000 clones, about two thirds seen once. As for this clone: Its antigen is not known.

This CDR3 has 15 residues. Trimming shortened V by 1 base and J by 5 bases, and 9 bases separated the two germline ends. Germline V CDR1 and CDR2: SGHTA, FQGNSA. The chain employs TRBV7-2 and TRBJ1-6; D gene ambiguous. This sample comprised PBMCs, obtained after 12 months of ibrutinib treatment. The clonotype originates from a human donor with chronic lymphocytic leukemia. The CDR3 here is CASSLVAQNNSPLHF. The CDR3 coding sequence is TGTGCCAGCAGCTTAGTCGCGCAGAATAATTCACCCCTCCACTTT.